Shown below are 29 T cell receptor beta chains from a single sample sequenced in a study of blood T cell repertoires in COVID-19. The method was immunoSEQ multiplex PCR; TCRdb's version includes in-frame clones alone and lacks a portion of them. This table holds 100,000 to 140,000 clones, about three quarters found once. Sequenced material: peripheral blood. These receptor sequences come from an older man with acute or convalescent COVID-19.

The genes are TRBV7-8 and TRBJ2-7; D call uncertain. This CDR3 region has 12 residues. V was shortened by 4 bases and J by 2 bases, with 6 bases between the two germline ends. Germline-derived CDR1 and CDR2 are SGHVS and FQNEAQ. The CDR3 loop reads CASSSTTYEQYF. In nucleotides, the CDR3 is TGTGCCAGCAGCTCGACAACCTACGAGCAGTACTTC.

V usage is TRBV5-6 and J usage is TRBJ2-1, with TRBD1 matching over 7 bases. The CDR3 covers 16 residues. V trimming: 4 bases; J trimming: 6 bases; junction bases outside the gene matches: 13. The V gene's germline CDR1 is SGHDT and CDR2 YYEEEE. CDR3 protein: CASSRLLVNRGNEQFF. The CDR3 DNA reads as TGTGCCAGCAGCCGGCTTTTGGTGAACAGGGGCAATGAGCAGTTCTTC. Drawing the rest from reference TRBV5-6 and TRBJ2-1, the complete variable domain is DAGVTQSPTHLIKTRGQQVTLRCSPKSGHDTVSWYQQALGQGPQFIFQYYEEEERQRGNFPDRFSGHQFPNYSSELNVNALLLGDSALYLCASSRLLVNRGNEQFFGPGTRLTVL.

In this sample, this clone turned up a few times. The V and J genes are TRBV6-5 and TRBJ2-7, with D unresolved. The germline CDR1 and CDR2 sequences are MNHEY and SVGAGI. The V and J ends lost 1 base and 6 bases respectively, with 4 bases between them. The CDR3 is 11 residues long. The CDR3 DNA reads TGTGCCAGCAGTTACTTATCCGAGCAGTACTTC. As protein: CASSYLSEQYF.

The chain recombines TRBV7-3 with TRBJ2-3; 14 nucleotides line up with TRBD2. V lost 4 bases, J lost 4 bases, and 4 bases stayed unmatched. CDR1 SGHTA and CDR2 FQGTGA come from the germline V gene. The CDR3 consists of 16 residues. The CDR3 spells CASSSGLAGGPDTQYF. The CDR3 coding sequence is TGTGCCAGCAGCTCCGGACTAGCGGGGGGACCAGATACGCAGTATTTT.

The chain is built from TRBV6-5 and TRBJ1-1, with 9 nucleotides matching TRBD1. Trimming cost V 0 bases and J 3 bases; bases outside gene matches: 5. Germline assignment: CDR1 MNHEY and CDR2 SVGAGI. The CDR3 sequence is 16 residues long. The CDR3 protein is CASSYSGTGKDTEAFF. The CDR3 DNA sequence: TGTGCCAGCAGTTACTCCGGGACAGGGAAGGACACTGAAGCTTTCTTT.

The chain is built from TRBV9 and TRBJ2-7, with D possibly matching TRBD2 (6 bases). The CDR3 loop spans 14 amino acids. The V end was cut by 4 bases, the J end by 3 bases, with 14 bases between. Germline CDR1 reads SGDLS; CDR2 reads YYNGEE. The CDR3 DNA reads TGTGCCAGCAGCCCCCGGGACTGGATCTACGAGCAGTACTTC. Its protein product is CASSPRDWIYEQYF.

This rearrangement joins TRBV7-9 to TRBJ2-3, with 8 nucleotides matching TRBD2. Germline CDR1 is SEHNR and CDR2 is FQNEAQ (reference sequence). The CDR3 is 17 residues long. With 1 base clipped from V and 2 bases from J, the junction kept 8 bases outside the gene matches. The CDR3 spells CASSLEAAGGLTDTQYF. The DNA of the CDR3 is TGTGCCAGCAGCTTAGAGGCGGCGGGGGGCCTCACAGATACGCAGTATTTT.

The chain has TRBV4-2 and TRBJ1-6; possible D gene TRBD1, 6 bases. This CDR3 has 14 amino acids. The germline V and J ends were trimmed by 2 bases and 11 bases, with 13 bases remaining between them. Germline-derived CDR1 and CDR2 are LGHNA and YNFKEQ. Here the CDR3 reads CASSQLQGRAPLHF. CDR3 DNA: TGTGCCAGCAGCCAACTACAGGGCCGGGCACCCCTCCACTTT.

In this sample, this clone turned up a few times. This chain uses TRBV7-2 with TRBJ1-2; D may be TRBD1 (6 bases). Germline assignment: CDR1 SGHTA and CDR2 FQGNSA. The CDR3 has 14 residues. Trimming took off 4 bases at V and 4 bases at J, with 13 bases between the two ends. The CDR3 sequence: CASSSGQTPYGYTF. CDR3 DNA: TGTGCCAGCAGCTCCGGACAGACCCCCTATGGCTACACCTTC.

The CDR3 sequence: CASGLGTGGQHEQYF. The CDR3 DNA sequence: TGTGCTAGTGGTTTGGGGACAGGGGGCCAGCACGAGCAGTACTTC. The genes are TRBV12-5 and TRBJ2-7, with TRBD1 identical over 11 bases. This CDR3 has 15 residues. CDR1 is LGHNT and CDR2 is FRNRAP in the germline V gene. V trimming: 1 base; J trimming: 5 bases; junction bases outside the gene matches: 4.

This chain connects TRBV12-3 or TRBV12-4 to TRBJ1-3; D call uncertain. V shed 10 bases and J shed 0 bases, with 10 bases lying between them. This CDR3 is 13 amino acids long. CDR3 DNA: TGTGCCACCCTCGGAGACTCTGGAAACACCATATATTTT. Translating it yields CATLGDSGNTIYF.

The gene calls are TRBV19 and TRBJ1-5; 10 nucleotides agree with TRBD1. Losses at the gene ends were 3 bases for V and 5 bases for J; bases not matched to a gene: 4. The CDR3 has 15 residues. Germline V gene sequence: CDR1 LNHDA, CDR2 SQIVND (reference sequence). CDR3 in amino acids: CASSIDRGLDQPQHF. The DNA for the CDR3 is TGTGCCAGTAGTATCGACAGGGGGCTGGATCAGCCCCAGCATTTT.

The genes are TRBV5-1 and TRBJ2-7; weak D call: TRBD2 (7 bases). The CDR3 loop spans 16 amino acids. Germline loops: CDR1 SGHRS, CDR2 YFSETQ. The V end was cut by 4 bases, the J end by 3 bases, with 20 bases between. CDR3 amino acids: CASSAGGGDIGYEQYF. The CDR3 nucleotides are TGCGCCAGCAGCGCCGGAGGGGGGGATATCGGCTACGAGCAGTACTTC.

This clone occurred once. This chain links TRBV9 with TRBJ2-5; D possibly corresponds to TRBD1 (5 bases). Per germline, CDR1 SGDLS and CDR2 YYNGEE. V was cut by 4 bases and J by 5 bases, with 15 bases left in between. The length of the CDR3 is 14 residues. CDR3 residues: CASSIQGGLETQYF. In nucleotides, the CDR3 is TGTGCCAGCAGCATTCAGGGTGGGCTGGAGACCCAGTACTTC.

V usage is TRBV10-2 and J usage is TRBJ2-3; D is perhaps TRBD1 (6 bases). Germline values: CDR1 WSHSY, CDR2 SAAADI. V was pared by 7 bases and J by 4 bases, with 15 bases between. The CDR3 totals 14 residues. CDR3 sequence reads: CASKPTGGADTQYF. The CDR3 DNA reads TGCGCCAGCAAACCGACAGGTGGGGCAGATACGCAGTATTTT.

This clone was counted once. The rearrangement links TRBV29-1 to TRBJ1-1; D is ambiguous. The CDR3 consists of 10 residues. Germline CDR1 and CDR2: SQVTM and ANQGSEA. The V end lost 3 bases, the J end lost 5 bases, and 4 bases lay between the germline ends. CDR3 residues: CSVDSTEAFF. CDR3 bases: TGCAGCGTTGATTCTACTGAAGCTTTCTTT.

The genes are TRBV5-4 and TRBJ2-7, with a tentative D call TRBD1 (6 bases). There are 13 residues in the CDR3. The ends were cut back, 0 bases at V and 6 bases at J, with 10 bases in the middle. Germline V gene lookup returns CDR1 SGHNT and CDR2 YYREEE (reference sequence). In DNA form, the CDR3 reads TGTGCCAGCAGCTTGGGTGGGACAACCGAGCAGTACTTC. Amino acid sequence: CASSLGGTTEQYF.

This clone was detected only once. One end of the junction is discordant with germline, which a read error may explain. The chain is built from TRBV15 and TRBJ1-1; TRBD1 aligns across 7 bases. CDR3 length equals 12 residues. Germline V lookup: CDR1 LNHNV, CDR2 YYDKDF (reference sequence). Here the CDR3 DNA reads TGTGCCACCAGCCAGGACAGGAGGATCGAAGGATTT. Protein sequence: CATSQDRRIEGF.

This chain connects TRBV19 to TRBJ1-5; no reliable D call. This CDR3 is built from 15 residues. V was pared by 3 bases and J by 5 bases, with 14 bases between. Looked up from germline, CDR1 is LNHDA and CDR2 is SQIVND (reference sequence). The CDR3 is CASSISGGGYQPQHF. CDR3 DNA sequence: TGTGCCAGTAGTATTTCGGGAGGAGGTTATCAGCCCCAGCATTTT.

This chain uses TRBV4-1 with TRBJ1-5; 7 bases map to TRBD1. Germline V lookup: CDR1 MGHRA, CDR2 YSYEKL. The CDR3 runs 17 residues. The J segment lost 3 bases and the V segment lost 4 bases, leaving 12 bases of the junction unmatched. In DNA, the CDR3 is TGCGCCAGCAGCCTCACGGACAGGATCCACAACAATCAGCCCCAGCATTTT. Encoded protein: CASSLTDRIHNNQPQHF.

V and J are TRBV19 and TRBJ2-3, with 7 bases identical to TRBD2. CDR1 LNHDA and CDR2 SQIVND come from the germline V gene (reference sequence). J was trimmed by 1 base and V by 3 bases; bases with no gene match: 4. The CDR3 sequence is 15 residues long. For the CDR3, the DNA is TGTGCCAGTAGTATCACTAGCGAAGGCACAGATACGCAGTATTTT. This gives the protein CASSITSEGTDTQYF.

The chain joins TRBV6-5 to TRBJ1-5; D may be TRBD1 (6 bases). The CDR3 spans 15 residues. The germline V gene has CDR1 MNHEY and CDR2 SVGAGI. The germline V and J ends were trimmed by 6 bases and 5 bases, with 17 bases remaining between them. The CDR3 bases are TGTGCCAGCAGCCTAACGGGGGGCGTCGATCAGCCCCAGCATTTT. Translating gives CASSLTGGVDQPQHF.

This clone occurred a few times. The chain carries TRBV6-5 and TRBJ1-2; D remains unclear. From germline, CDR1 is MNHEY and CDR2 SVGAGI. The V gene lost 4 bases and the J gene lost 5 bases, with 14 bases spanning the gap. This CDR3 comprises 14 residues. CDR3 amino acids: CASSSPGSGYGYTF. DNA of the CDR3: TGTGCCAGCAGTTCGCCTGGGTCGGGGTATGGCTACACCTTC.

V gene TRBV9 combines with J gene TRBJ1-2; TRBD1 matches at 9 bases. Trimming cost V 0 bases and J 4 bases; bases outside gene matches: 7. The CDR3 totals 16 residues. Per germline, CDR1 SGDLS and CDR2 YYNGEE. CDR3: CASSVGAGTGLYGYTF. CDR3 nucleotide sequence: TGTGCCAGCAGCGTAGGAGCCGGGACAGGGCTCTATGGCTACACCTTC. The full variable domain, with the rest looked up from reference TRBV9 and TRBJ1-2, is DSGVTQTPKHLITATGQRVTLRCSPRSGDLSVYWYQQSLDQGLQFLIQYYNGEERAKGNILERFSAQQFPDLHSELNLSSLELGDSALYFCASSVGAGTGLYGYTFGSGTRLTVV.

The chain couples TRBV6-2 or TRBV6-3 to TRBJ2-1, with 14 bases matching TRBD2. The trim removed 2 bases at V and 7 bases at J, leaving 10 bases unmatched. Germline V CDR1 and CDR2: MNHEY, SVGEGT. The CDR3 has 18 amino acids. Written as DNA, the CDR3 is TGTGCCAGCAGTTACAGGGGACTAGCGGGGGCGGGTCGGAATGAGCAGTTCTTC. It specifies CASSYRGLAGAGRNEQFF.

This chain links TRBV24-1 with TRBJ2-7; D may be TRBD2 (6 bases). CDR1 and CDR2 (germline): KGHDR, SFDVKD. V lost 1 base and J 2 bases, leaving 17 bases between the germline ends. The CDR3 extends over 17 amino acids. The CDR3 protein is CATSDFRGIVWPYEQYF. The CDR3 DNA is TGTGCCACCAGTGATTTCCGGGGGATCGTTTGGCCCTACGAGCAGTACTTC.

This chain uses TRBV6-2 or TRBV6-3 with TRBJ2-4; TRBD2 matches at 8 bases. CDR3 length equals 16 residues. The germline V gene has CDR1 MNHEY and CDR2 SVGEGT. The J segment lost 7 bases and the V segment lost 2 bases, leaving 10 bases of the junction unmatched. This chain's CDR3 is CASSYGISAGENIQYF. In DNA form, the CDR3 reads TGTGCCAGCAGTTACGGAATTTCAGCGGGGGAGAACATTCAGTACTTC.

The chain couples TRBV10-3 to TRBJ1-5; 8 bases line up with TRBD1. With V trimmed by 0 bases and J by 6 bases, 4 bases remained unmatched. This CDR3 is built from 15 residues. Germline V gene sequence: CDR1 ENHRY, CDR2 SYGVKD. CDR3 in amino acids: CAISESPGGAQPQHF. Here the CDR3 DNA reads TGTGCCATCAGTGAGTCGCCAGGGGGCGCTCAGCCCCAGCATTTT.

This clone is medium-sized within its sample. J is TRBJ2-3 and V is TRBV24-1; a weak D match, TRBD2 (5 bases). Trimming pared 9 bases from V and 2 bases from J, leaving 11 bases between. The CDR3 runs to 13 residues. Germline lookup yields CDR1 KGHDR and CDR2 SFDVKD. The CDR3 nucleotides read TGTGCCACCCAAGGACTGACCACAGATACGCAGTATTTT. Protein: CATQGLTTDTQYF.